Presented here are 28 T cell receptor beta chains from one specimen sequenced in a study of T cell responses to AZD1222 COVID-19 vaccine. Profiled with immunoSEQ multiplex PCR; TCRdb holds only in-frame clones, not every one. The data show just over 150,000 clones, approximately 87% seen once. The material was peripheral blood, obtained 28 days after the second AZD1222 dose. These receptors originate from an adult who received the AZD1222 COVID-19 vaccine.

This rearrangement joins TRBV5-1 to TRBJ2-1, with TRBD1 as a possible D gene (5 bases). Trimming cost V 3 bases and J 5 bases, with 18 bases left between them. This CDR3 region has 16 residues. Germline V gene lookup returns CDR1 SGHRS and CDR2 YFSETQ. The CDR3 DNA sequence: TGCGCCAGCAGCTGGTGGGGCAGGGAAGAGAACAATGAGCAGTTCTTC. It specifies CASSWWGREENNEQFF.

The gene calls are TRBV27 and TRBJ1-2, with 8 bases identical to TRBD1. V was clipped by 6 bases and J by 4 bases; unmatched bases: 10. CDR1 and CDR2 from the germline V gene are MNHEY and SMNVEV (reference sequence). There are 15 residues in the CDR3. Here the CDR3 DNA reads TGTGCCAGCAGAGGGACAGGCGAACCTTTCTATGGCTACACCTTC. Its translation: CASRGTGEPFYGYTF.

The J gene is TRBJ2-3, the V gene TRBV7-6, with a tentative D call TRBD1 (6 bases). CDR3 length: 15 amino acids. V lost 3 bases, J lost 6 bases, and 16 bases lay in between. In germline, CDR1 is SGHVS, CDR2 FNYEAQ. The CDR3 DNA reads TGTGCCAGCAGCTTTCCGGGACAAAAAGGGGATACGCAGTATTTT. Amino acid sequence: CASSFPGQKGDTQYF.

The gene calls are TRBV2 and TRBJ1-1; D not resolved. There are 12 residues in the CDR3. V was trimmed by 9 bases and J by 4 bases, leaving 12 bases between them. CDR1 is SNHLY and CDR2 is FYNNEI in the germline V gene. CDR3 residues: CASGWWSTEAFF. As DNA, the CDR3 is TGTGCCAGTGGATGGTGGAGCACTGAAGCTTTCTTT.

The chain employs TRBV19 and TRBJ2-1, with D uncertain. V was shortened by 2 bases and J by 10 bases, with 9 bases between the two germline ends. Germline V gene sequence: CDR1 LNHDA, CDR2 SQIVND (reference sequence). The length of the CDR3 is 12 residues. The CDR3 sequence is CASSIPGWEQFF. CDR3 nucleotide sequence: TGTGCCAGTAGTATACCCGGTTGGGAGCAGTTCTTC. The entire variable domain, with the rest obtained from reference TRBV19 and TRBJ2-1, is as follows: DGGITQSPKYLFRKEGQNVTLSCEQNLNHDAMYWYRQDPGQGLRLIYYSQIVNDFQKGDIAEGYSVSREKKESFPLTVTSAQKNPTAFYLCASSIPGWEQFFGPGTRLTVL.

The rearrangement joins TRBV28 to TRBJ1-5; 11 bases are shared with TRBD1. V was pared by 4 bases and J by 7 bases, with 9 bases of the junction left unmatched. Looked up from germline, CDR1 is MDHEN and CDR2 is SYDVKM. The CDR3 sequence is 16 residues long. CDR3 nucleotide sequence: TGTGCCAGCAGTTCAGGCCGGACAGGGGGCGGGCAGCCCCAGCATTTT. Translating it yields CASSSGRTGGGQPQHF.

V usage is TRBV20-1 and J usage is TRBJ2-3, with D possibly matching TRBD1 (6 bases). Germline V gene sequence: CDR1 DFQATT, CDR2 SNEGSKA (reference sequence). There are 14 residues in the CDR3. Trimming shortened V by 3 bases and J by 3 bases, and 13 bases separated the two germline ends. CDR3: CSASGAGVTDTQYF. Here the CDR3 DNA reads TGCAGTGCTAGTGGCGCAGGGGTTACAGATACGCAGTATTTT.

This clone has only a few counts. The rearrangement joins TRBV6-2 or TRBV6-3 to TRBJ2-1; 13 nucleotides agree with TRBD2. Per the germline V gene, CDR1 is MNHEY and CDR2 is SVGEGT. CDR3 size: 17 residues. V trimming: 2 bases; J trimming: 6 bases; junction bases outside the gene matches: 7. This CDR3 is CASSYEILAGGGNEQFF. The CDR3 DNA reads as TGTGCCAGCAGTTACGAAATACTAGCGGGAGGGGGCAATGAGCAGTTCTTC.

The chain carries TRBV19 and TRBJ1-1; D perhaps matches TRBD1 (5 bases). The CDR3 has 14 amino acids. In germline, CDR1 is LNHDA, CDR2 SQIVND (reference sequence). Trimming left V 0 bases short and J 1 base short, with 6 bases between. The CDR3 reads CASSIDRANTEAFF. The CDR3 bases are TGTGCCAGTAGTATAGACAGGGCGAACACTGAAGCTTTCTTT.

The rearrangement joins TRBV30 to TRBJ1-6; 7 bases match TRBD1. The CDR3 extends over 13 amino acids. Germline values: CDR1 GTSNPN, CDR2 SVGIG (reference sequence). V was pared by 8 bases and J by 9 bases, with 10 bases of the junction left unmatched. CDR3: CARSPNRGSPLHF. The CDR3 DNA reads as TGTGCCCGCAGTCCAAACAGGGGTTCACCCCTCCACTTT.

This clone was observed a single time. This chain connects TRBV9 to TRBJ1-6, with TRBD1 as a possible D gene (5 bases). The V end lost 4 bases, the J end lost 5 bases, and 13 bases lay between the germline ends. Germline assignment: CDR1 SGDLS and CDR2 YYNGEE. The CDR3 has 15 amino acids. The CDR3 nucleotides are TGTGCCAGCAGCACGGGGCAGAGGAATAATTCACCCCTCCACTTT. Residues: CASSTGQRNNSPLHF.

This chain joins TRBV19 and TRBJ2-1; no clear D. Per germline, CDR1 LNHDA and CDR2 SQIVND (reference sequence). The germline V and J ends were trimmed by 3 bases and 6 bases, with 9 bases remaining between them. This CDR3 contains 13 residues. CDR3 in DNA: TGTGCCAGTAGTATCTTTAGTGGCAATGAGCAGTTCTTC. Its translation is CASSIFSGNEQFF.

V is TRBV28 and J is TRBJ2-5; D may be TRBD2 (5 bases). The CDR3 covers 14 residues. Deletions cut 5 bases from V and 4 bases from J, with 14 bases between. Per germline, CDR1 MDHEN and CDR2 SYDVKM. CDR3 nucleotides: TGTGCCAGCAGTCTCGTGGGAGTGGGAGAGACCCAGTACTTC. It encodes CASSLVGVGETQYF. The full variable domain, its missing parts supplied by reference TRBV28 and TRBJ2-5, is DVKVTQSSRYLVKRTGEKVFLECVQDMDHENMFWYRQDPGLGLRLIYFSYDVKMKEKGDIPEGYSVSREKKERFSLILESASTNQTSMYLCASSLVGVGETQYFGPGTRLLVL.

The chain employs TRBV13 and TRBJ2-1, with TRBD2 matching 11 bases. This CDR3 has 13 residues. Looked up from germline, CDR1 is PRHDT and CDR2 is FYEKMQ (reference sequence). The V gene end was trimmed by 8 bases and the J gene end by 4 bases; junction bases not matched to a gene: 1. The CDR3 coding sequence is TGTGCCAGCGGGACTAGCGGATACAATGAGCAGTTCTTC. The encoded protein is CASGTSGYNEQFF.

As for this clone: One end of the junction fails to match germline, which may point to a read error. The V and J genes are TRBV7-7 and TRBJ2-2; unclear D gene. The CDR3 covers 13 residues. In germline, CDR1 is SSHAT, CDR2 FNYEAQ (reference sequence). CDR3 coding DNA: TGTGCTAGCAGCTTAGTTCTCTCCGGGGAGCTGTTTTTT. It translates to CASSLVLSGELFF.

This sequence joins TRBV28 and TRBJ2-7; D gene unclear. This CDR3 is 15 amino acids long. Per the germline V gene, CDR1 is MDHEN and CDR2 is SYDVKM. V was trimmed by 7 bases and J by 6 bases, leaving 22 bases between them. CDR3 bases: TGTGCCAGCATCTCCTCCGGCGGCGCTTTAGGCGAGCAGTACTTC. Protein: CASISSGGALGEQYF.

The chain carries TRBV9 and TRBJ2-1; possible D gene TRBD1, 6 bases. Trimming shortened V by 4 bases and J by 9 bases, and 11 bases separated the two germline ends. The CDR3 is made up of 12 amino acids. Germline V gene data show CDR1 as SGDLS and CDR2 as YYNGEE. The DNA for the CDR3 is TGTGCCAGCAGCCCACAGGGTACTGAGCAGTTCTTC. It translates to CASSPQGTEQFF.

The J gene is TRBJ2-5, the V gene TRBV5-1; TRBD2 might be the D (6 bases). This CDR3 region has 14 residues. The germline V and J ends were trimmed by 1 base and 4 bases, with 11 bases remaining between them. Looked up from germline, CDR1 is SGHRS and CDR2 is YFSETQ. The CDR3 nucleotides read TGCGCCAGCAGCTTGTTTTCCGGGAGAGAGACCCAGTACTTC. Residues: CASSLFSGRETQYF. Combining the CDR3 with reference TRBV5-1 and TRBJ2-5 gives the whole variable domain KAGVTQTPRYLIKTRGQQVTLSCSPISGHRSVSWYQQTPGQGLQFLFEYFSETQRNKGNFPGRFSGRQFSNSRSEMNVSTLELGDSALYLCASSLFSGRETQYFGPGTRLLVL.

This clone occurred a few times. The chain has TRBV6-5 and TRBJ1-5; D not resolved. Germline CDR1 MNHEY, CDR2 SVGAGI. The V end lost 0 bases, the J end lost 5 bases, and 5 bases lay between the germline ends. The CDR3 is 13 residues long. The CDR3 bases are TGTGCCAGCAGTTACTCTTGGGATCAGCCCCAGCATTTT. Protein sequence: CASSYSWDQPQHF.

The V call is TRBV7-2, the J call TRBJ2-3; possibly TRBD1 or TRBD2 for D (6 bases each). Germline CDR1 is SGHTA and CDR2 is FQGNSA. V dropped 4 bases and J dropped 3 bases, with 11 bases sitting between them. This CDR3 region has 14 residues. The CDR3 DNA reads TGTGCCAGCAGCTCCCAAGGGGGGACAGATACGCAGTATTTT. This sequence encodes CASSSQGGTDTQYF.

The gene calls are TRBV7-2 and TRBJ1-1; tentatively, D is TRBD1 (6 bases). The CDR3 totals 14 residues. The V end was cut by 5 bases, the J end by 5 bases, with 15 bases between. Germline CDR1 and CDR2: SGHTA and FQGNSA. DNA for the CDR3: TGTGCCAGCAGCGCAGTTTCAGGGGTAACTGAAGCTTTCTTT. Protein sequence: CASSAVSGVTEAFF.

This clone appeared a single time. This chain links TRBV15 with TRBJ1-5, with D unresolved. In germline, CDR1 is LNHNV, CDR2 YYDKDF (reference sequence). The germline V and J ends were trimmed by 0 bases and 7 bases, with 10 bases remaining between them. The CDR3 has 14 residues. The CDR3 is CATSREYLAQPQHF. The CDR3 DNA sequence: TGTGCCACCAGCAGAGAGTATTTGGCCCAGCCCCAGCATTTT.

This chain uses TRBV28 with TRBJ1-3, with a weak D call TRBD1 (5 bases). The CDR3 is made up of 15 amino acids. Trimming stripped 3 bases from V and 0 bases from J, with 9 bases between. Looked up from germline, CDR1 is MDHEN and CDR2 is SYDVKM. The CDR3 coding sequence is TGTGCCAGCAGTTTTCGCGGGGGCTCTGGAAACACCATATATTTT. This gives the protein CASSFRGGSGNTIYF.

This clone was observed once. J is TRBJ1-1 and V is TRBV18; a possible D gene is TRBD1 (6 bases). The germline V gene encodes CDR1 KGHSH and CDR2 LQKENI. V dropped 5 bases and J dropped 10 bases, with 17 bases sitting between them. The CDR3 runs to 13 residues. The CDR3 spells CASSSGQRDRAFF. In nucleotides, the CDR3 is TGTGCCAGCTCATCAGGACAGAGGGACCGAGCTTTCTTT.

The chain recombines TRBV28 with TRBJ1-2; weak D call: TRBD1 (6 bases). Germline CDR1 and CDR2: MDHEN and SYDVKM. Deletions cut 5 bases from V and 4 bases from J, with 11 bases between. This CDR3 spans 13 amino acids. CDR3 amino acids: CASSPGTPYGYTF. The DNA for the CDR3 is TGTGCCAGCAGTCCCGGGACACCCTATGGCTACACCTTC.

This clone turned up a few times. The chain recombines TRBV14 with TRBJ2-1; 13 bases align to TRBD2. V lost 0 bases to trimming and J lost 11 bases; unmatched junction nucleotides: 22. This CDR3 spans 21 amino acids. Germline CDR1 reads SGHDN; CDR2 reads FVKESK. The CDR3 reads CASSQDWTLPKRLAGGRKQFF. Here the CDR3 DNA reads TGTGCCAGCAGCCAAGATTGGACACTACCCAAGAGACTAGCGGGAGGCCGCAAGCAGTTCTTC.

This clone was detected only once. The chain is built from TRBV9 and TRBJ2-2; D is possibly TRBD1 (6 bases). CDR1 is SGDLS, CDR2 YYNGEE, per germline. Trimming pared 3 bases from V and 4 bases from J, leaving 16 bases between. This CDR3 has 16 amino acids. The CDR3 DNA is TGTGCCAGCAGCGGTGACCAGGGGCACGGCACCGGGGAGCTGTTTTTT. The encoded protein is CASSGDQGHGTGELFF.

The chain carries TRBV6-6 and TRBJ1-2, with D possibly matching TRBD1 (6 bases). The CDR3 spans 13 residues. V was cut by 8 bases and J by 6 bases, with 16 bases left in between. The germline gives CDR1 MNHNY, CDR2 SVGAGI (reference sequence). CDR3 sequence (DNA): TGTGCCAGCCACTCACAGGGTAGCGATGGCTACACCTTC. It codes for CASHSQGSDGYTF.